The TCR beta chain under discussion was sequenced for a study of somatic mutations in cytotoxic T cells in rheumatoid arthritis. Study-wide background: The flow sorting of some V beta antibody-stained T-cell populations reached nearly 100% purity, and the sorted populations included V beta1+ cells sequenced for TCRB. The study, taken as a whole, reports: The slight TRBV07 underrepresentation in rheumatoid arthritis patients was not adjusted for multiple comparisons. CD8+ clonality increased with age in rheumatoid arthritis patients but not in healthy controls. Each of about an eighth of the roughly 60 patients had a largest CD8+ clone that made up more than 20% of CD8+ cells.

Between the trimmed V and J ends, which lost 6 bases and 0 bases, there was a span of 12 bases. Germline CDR1 reads WNHNN; CDR2 reads SYGVQD (reference sequence). The length of the CDR3 is 14 residues. Sequencing used immunoSEQ multiplex PCR; TCRdb keeps in-frame clones, though not all of them. Of tens of thousands of clones listed, more than 80% are singletons. In the case of this clone: Its antigen is as yet unknown.

The clonotype comes from a man in his forties in good health. This rearrangement joins TRBV10-1 to TRBJ2-7, with D possibly called TRBD1 or TRBD2 (5 bases each). Specimen: CD8+ T cells sorted from blood. The CDR3 DNA sequence: TGCGCCAGCAGCCGGGACCTCTCCTCCTACGAGCAGTACTTC. This encodes CASSRDLSSYEQYF.